This T cell receptor (beta chain) was retrieved from a study of blood T cells in healthy people across ages. Overall study results and limits: Donors of long life had a larger count of naive CD4+ cells and greater diversity than aged donors.

Using a J-beta primer mix together with a sample-barcoded 5' primer, a second PCR was run for about 7 to 12 cycles. All samples gave at least 2.5 million CDR3-containing paired-end reads. TCRdb passed the 5' RACE reads through MiXCR, listing each CDR3 protein once. The data contain over 1,500,000 distinct CDR3 sequences, 35% to 50% of them seen just once; the ten biggest clones take up roughly 23%. This clonotype has more than one count but fewer than ten. Its specificity is unknown. Donors were systemically healthy Caucasian individuals from Russia aged roughly 6 to 100 years. Samples each yielded at least 5.5 micrograms of total RNA. The germline V gene encodes CDR1 SGHRS and CDR2 YFSETQ. CDR3 length: 14 residues. The germline V and J ends were trimmed by 1 base and 4 bases, with 11 bases remaining between them.

The sequence came from a human donor in good health. V usage is TRBV5-1 and J usage is TRBJ2-5; D perhaps matches TRBD2 (5 bases). Sequencing was carried out using blood. In nucleotides, the CDR3 is TGCGCCAGCAGCTTGAAACGGACTCCAGAGACCCAGTACTTC. It codes for CASSLKRTPETQYF.